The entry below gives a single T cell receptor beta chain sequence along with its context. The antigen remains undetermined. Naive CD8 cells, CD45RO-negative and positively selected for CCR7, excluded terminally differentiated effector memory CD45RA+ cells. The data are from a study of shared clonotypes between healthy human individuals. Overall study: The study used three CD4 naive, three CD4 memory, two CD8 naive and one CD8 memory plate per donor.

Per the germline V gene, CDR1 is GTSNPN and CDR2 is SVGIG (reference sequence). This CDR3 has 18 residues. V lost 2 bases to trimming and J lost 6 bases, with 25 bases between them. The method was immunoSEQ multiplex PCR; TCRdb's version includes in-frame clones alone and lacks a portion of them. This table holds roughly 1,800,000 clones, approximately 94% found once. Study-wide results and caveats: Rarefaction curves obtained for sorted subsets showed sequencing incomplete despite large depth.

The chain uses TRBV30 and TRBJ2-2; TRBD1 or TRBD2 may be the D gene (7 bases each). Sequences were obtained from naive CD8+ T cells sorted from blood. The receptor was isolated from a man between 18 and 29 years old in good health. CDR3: CAWSSLGGGGPVAGELFF. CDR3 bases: TGTGCCTGGAGTTCCCTCGGGGGAGGGGGCCCTGTCGCCGGGGAGCTGTTTTTT.